The 15 T cell receptor beta chains presented below share a single source sample, sequenced in a study of blood T cell repertoires in COVID-19. The assay was immunoSEQ multiplex PCR, and TCRdb's table has in-frame clones only and misses some. The data contain under 200,000 clones, around 90% of them singletons. The sample consisted of peripheral blood. Receptors were obtained from a middle-aged man with acute or convalescent COVID-19.

The chain has TRBV25-1 and TRBJ1-4; D is perhaps TRBD1 (6 bases). The V end was cut by 5 bases, the J end by 5 bases, with 15 bases between. The length of the CDR3 is 15 residues. Germline V CDR1 and CDR2: MGHDK, SYGVNS. CDR3 coding DNA: TGTGCCAGCAGTAACGGACAGACAAAGAATGAAAAACTGTTTTTT. Translating it yields CASSNGQTKNEKLFF.

J is TRBJ2-1 and V is TRBV19, with 12 bases identical to TRBD2. Germline trimming cut 5 bases from V and 7 bases from J; bases unmatched to any gene: 6. This CDR3 region has 15 residues. Germline values: CDR1 LNHDA, CDR2 SQIVND (reference sequence). The CDR3 DNA is TGTGCCAGTAGTCCGACTAGCGGGAGAGAGAATGAGCAGTTCTTC. Protein sequence: CASSPTSGRENEQFF.

V gene TRBV25-1 combines with J gene TRBJ2-5; 10 bases agree with TRBD2. This CDR3 is 15 amino acids long. The ends lost 1 base at V and 1 base at J; junction bases unmatched: 0. The germline V gene has CDR1 MGHDK and CDR2 SYGVNS. The DNA of the CDR3 is TGTGCCAGCAGTGAATGGACTAGCGGCCAAGAGACCCAGTACTTC. This translates into CASSEWTSGQETQYF.

CDR3 loop: CASSFQGETKRGAEAFF. CDR3 nucleotides: TGTGCCAGCAGCTTCCAGGGGGAGACAAAGCGAGGGGCTGAAGCTTTCTTT. The V and J genes are TRBV7-9 and TRBJ1-1, with 7 bases that match TRBD1. There are 17 residues in the CDR3. V shed 3 bases and J 6 bases; nucleotides not matched to a gene: 16. Germline CDR1 reads SEHNR; CDR2 reads FQNEAQ (reference sequence).

The chain's CDR3 is CAWRRRDPYYEQYF. The DNA of the CDR3 is TGTGCCTGGAGGCGGAGGGACCCGTATTACGAGCAGTACTTC. This chain uses TRBV30 with TRBJ2-7, with D possibly being TRBD2 (6 bases). The V end lost 3 bases, the J end lost 4 bases, and 16 bases lay between the germline ends. The germline V gene has CDR1 GTSNPN and CDR2 SVGIG (reference sequence). The CDR3 consists of 14 residues.

J is TRBJ1-1 and V is TRBV10-3; unclear D gene. Trimming shortened V by 2 bases and J by 0 bases, and 7 bases separated the two germline ends. Germline V CDR1 and CDR2: ENHRY, SYGVKD. The CDR3 consists of 14 residues. The CDR3 sequence is CAISEQELNTEAFF. CDR3 sequence (DNA): TGTGCCATCAGTGAGCAGGAACTGAACACTGAAGCTTTCTTT.

The CDR3 nucleotides are TGTGCCAGCAGCCGCGAGGGTGATGGCTACACCTTC. Encoded protein: CASSREGDGYTF. V is TRBV7-9 and J is TRBJ1-2; D ambiguous. Germline loops: CDR1 SEHNR, CDR2 FQNEAQ (reference sequence). CDR3 length: 12 amino acids. V lost 5 bases and J lost 6, with 10 bases in between. Full variable domain (outside the CDR3, taken from reference TRBV7-9 and TRBJ1-2): DTGVSQNPRHKITKRGQNVTFRCDPISEHNRLYWYRQTLGQGPEFLTYFQNEAQLEKSRLLSDRFSAERPKGSFSTLEIQRTEQGDSAMYLCASSREGDGYTFGSGTRLTVV.

This sequence joins TRBV7-9 and TRBJ2-5, with 8 nucleotides matching TRBD2. The CDR3 length is 14 residues. V gave up 5 bases and J gave up 5 bases; unmatched junction bases: 7. CDR1 and CDR2 (germline): SEHNR, FQNEAQ (reference sequence). CDR3 nucleotide sequence: TGTGCCAGCAGCCGGCAGAGCGGGAGTGAGACCCAGTACTTC. As protein: CASSRQSGSETQYF.

This clone appeared once. The chain recombines TRBV5-1 with TRBJ1-1; D is unclear. Germline V lookup: CDR1 SGHRS, CDR2 YFSETQ. This CDR3 has 16 residues. V gave up 4 bases and J gave up 1 base, with 17 bases separating them. The CDR3 spells CASSPEPEGGNTEAFF. The CDR3 nucleotides are TGCGCCAGCAGCCCGGAACCGGAGGGCGGGAACACTGAAGCTTTCTTT.

The rearrangement uses TRBV21-1 and TRBJ2-7; TRBD2, the table's D call, lacks a check against the DNA. TRBV21-1 is flagged as a pseudogene. There are 16 residues in the CDR3. This CDR3 reads CASSKAGGRVPYEQYF. CDR3 coding DNA: TGTGCCAGCAGCAAAGCGGGCGGGCGTGTCCCCTACGAGCAGTACTTC.

CDR3 amino acids: CASGDRGDEKLFF. The CDR3 DNA is TGTGCCAGCGGCGACAGGGGTGATGAAAAACTGTTTTTT. The chain couples TRBV13 to TRBJ1-4; the match to TRBD1 covers 8 bases. This CDR3 has 13 amino acids. Germline V gene data show CDR1 as PRHDT and CDR2 as FYEKMQ (reference sequence). V gave up 8 bases and J gave up 6 bases; unmatched junction bases: 5.

The chain links TRBV3-1 (or the pseudogene TRBV3-2) to TRBJ2-5, with 13 nucleotides matching TRBD2. Per the germline V gene, CDR1 is LGHDT and CDR2 is YNNKEL (reference sequence). This CDR3 comprises 15 residues. The V gene end was trimmed by 1 base and the J gene end by 9 bases; junction bases not matched to a gene: 5. CDR3 in amino acids: CASSQGTSGGVAQYF. The CDR3, as DNA: TGTGCCAGCAGCCAAGGGACTAGCGGGGGAGTGGCCCAGTACTTC.

The genes are TRBV7-9 and TRBJ2-2; perhaps TRBD2 as D (6 bases). The germline CDR1 and CDR2 sequences are SEHNR and FQNEAQ (reference sequence). CDR3 length: 16 amino acids. V shed 1 base and J shed 7 bases, with 16 bases lying between them. This CDR3 is CASSLVFAGTFGELFF. In nucleotides, the CDR3 is TGTGCCAGCAGCTTAGTATTCGCGGGAACTTTCGGGGAGCTGTTTTTT.

This clone was recorded once. The rearrangement uses TRBV5-5 and TRBJ2-6; 11 bases fit TRBD1. Germline CDR1 is SGHKS and CDR2 is YYEKEE (reference sequence). The CDR3 length is 17 residues. The ends lost 2 bases at V and 4 bases at J; junction bases unmatched: 5. For the CDR3, the DNA is TGTGCCAGCAGCTTAGGACAGGGGGCGCCCGGGGCCAACGTCCTGACTTTC. Residues: CASSLGQGAPGANVLTF.

The chain carries TRBV4-1 and TRBJ2-1; 7 bases line up with TRBD2. The length of the CDR3 is 12 residues. J lost 9 bases, V lost 4 bases, and 3 bases had no gene match. CDR1 MGHRA and CDR2 YSYEKL come from the germline V gene. The CDR3 DNA sequence: TGCGCCAGCAGCCCCAGCGGGATTGAGCAGTTCTTC. Amino acids: CASSPSGIEQFF.